This TCR beta chain was captured by sequencing in a study of T cell responses to AZD1222 COVID-19 vaccine. Study-level points and caveats: In a largely white British group with more females than males, clonal diversity was possibly underestimated. Baseline seropositivity occurred in only a handful of AZD1222 recipients. At 160-218 and 743-854, vaccine-associated CD4 TCRs were dominant, and they spanned spike. Spike-specific TCR depth and breadth grew after two AZD1222 doses.

The data were produced by immunoSEQ multiplex PCR, yet TCRdb's version contains in-frame clones alone and is incomplete. The sample lists 84,000 or so clones; about 90% were seen once. V lost 5 bases to trimming and J lost 6 bases; unmatched junction nucleotides: 2. The CDR3 consists of 13 residues. Notes on this clone: Its antigen remains unidentified.

The material sequenced was peripheral blood, taken on day 0 of MenACWY control vaccination. The chain employs TRBV12-3 or TRBV12-4 and TRBJ2-3; TRBD2 agrees at 10 bases. This sequence was found in an adult in good health. The CDR3 reads CASSMGLADTQYF. CDR3 sequence (DNA): TGTGCCAGCAGTATGGGACTAGCGGATACGCAGTATTTT.